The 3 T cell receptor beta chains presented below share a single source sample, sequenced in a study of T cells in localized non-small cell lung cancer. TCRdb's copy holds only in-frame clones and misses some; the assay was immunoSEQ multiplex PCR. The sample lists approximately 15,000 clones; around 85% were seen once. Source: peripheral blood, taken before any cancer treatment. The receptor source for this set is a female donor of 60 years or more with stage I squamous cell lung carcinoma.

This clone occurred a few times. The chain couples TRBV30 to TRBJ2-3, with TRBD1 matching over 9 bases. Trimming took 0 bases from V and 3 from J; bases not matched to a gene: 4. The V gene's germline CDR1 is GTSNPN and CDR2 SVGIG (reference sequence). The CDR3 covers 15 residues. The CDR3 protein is CAWSVRTGVTDTQYF. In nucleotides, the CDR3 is TGTGCCTGGAGTGTTAGGACAGGGGTTACAGATACGCAGTATTTT.

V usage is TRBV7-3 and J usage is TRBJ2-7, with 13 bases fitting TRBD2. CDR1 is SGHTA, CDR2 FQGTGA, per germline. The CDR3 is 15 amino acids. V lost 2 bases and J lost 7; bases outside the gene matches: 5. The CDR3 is CASSLGGTSGMEQYF. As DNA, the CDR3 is TGTGCCAGCAGCTTAGGGGGGACTAGCGGGATGGAGCAGTACTTC.

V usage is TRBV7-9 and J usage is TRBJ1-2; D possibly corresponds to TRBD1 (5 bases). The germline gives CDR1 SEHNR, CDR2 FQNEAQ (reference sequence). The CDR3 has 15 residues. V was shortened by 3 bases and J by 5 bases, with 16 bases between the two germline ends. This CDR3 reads CASSFPGGMSYGYTF. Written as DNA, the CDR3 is TGTGCCAGCAGCTTCCCGGGGGGGATGAGTTATGGCTACACCTTC.